The 28 T cell receptor beta chains reported below all come from one sample, sequenced in a study of T-cell reconstitution after alpha-beta-depleted transplantation in children. A library of TCRbeta sequences, prepared with unique molecular identifiers, was generated. TCRdb ran MiXCR on the PCR reads and lists one entry per CDR3 protein. The sample contains approximately 1,000,000 distinct CDR3 sequences, about 31% of which appear only once. The sequencing used PBMCs, mostly from graft donor cells, collected 360 days after TCRalphabeta/CD19-depleted stem cell transplant. The source is a boy in the first two years of life who had a stem cell transplant for SCID, so the T cells may come from the graft donor.

This clonotype was picked up a small number of times. V usage is TRBV12-3 or TRBV12-4 and J usage is TRBJ1-5; D is uncertain. The length of the CDR3 is 14 residues. Trimming removed 3 bases from V and 3 bases from J, with 9 bases in between. CDR3 DNA sequence: TGTGCCAGCAGTTTGGAGACACACAATCAGCCCCAGCATTTT. This gives the protein CASSLETHNQPQHF.

This clonotype was seen a handful of times. This sequence joins TRBV12-3 or TRBV12-4 and TRBJ2-5; 7 nucleotides line up with TRBD1. V lost 5 bases, J lost 5 bases, and 8 bases stayed unmatched. This CDR3 is 14 amino acids long. The CDR3 region is CASSDDRAWETQYF. For the CDR3, the DNA is TGTGCCAGCAGTGACGACAGGGCCTGGGAGACCCAGTACTTC.

This clonotype was found a few times. The chain has TRBV21-1 and TRBJ2-5. TRBV21-1 is a pseudogene locus. The CDR3 runs to 14 residues. This CDR3 is CASSKADLTETQYF. DNA for the CDR3: TGTGCCAGCAGCAAAGCTGACCTCACAGAGACCCAGTACTTC.

V usage is TRBV27 and J usage is TRBJ2-2; 11 bases map to TRBD1. The CDR3 covers 15 residues. Per the germline V gene, CDR1 is MNHEY and CDR2 is SMNVEV (reference sequence). V trimming: 3 bases; J trimming: 6 bases; junction bases outside the gene matches: 3. The CDR3 nucleotides are TGTGCCAGCAGTTTGGACAGGGGGCTGTCCGGGGAGCTGTTTTTT. Its protein product is CASSLDRGLSGELFF.

This chain's CDR3 is CASSQDNGSYEQYF. The DNA for the CDR3 is TGTGCCAGCAGCCAAGATAACGGGTCCTACGAGCAGTACTTC. The rearrangement joins TRBV4-2 to TRBJ2-7; no clear D gene. CDR1 and CDR2 (germline): LGHNA, YNFKEQ. CDR3 size: 14 residues. Trimming took 0 bases from V and 1 from J, leaving 7 bases between them.

This clonotype has a handful of counts. This chain joins TRBV12-3 or TRBV12-4 and TRBJ2-1; D is possibly TRBD1 or TRBD2 (5 bases each). The CDR3 covers 17 residues. Deletions cut 5 bases from V and 5 bases from J, with 22 bases between. CDR3 loop: CASSTRDLEGQDNEQFF. CDR3 coding DNA: TGTGCCAGCAGTACCCGGGACCTAGAAGGTCAGGACAATGAGCAGTTCTTC.

The chain carries TRBV3-1 and TRBJ2-5, with D perhaps given as TRBD1 or TRBD2 (5 bases each). V was shortened by 3 bases and J by 5 bases, with 13 bases between the two germline ends. This CDR3 is built from 14 residues. Germline loops: CDR1 LGHDT, CDR2 YNNKEL (reference sequence). The CDR3 DNA follows: TGTGCCAGCAGCCAGGGGGAATGGGGGGAGACCCAGTACTTC. It yields the protein CASSQGEWGETQYF.

This clonotype was seen more than once but under ten times. V and J are TRBV25-1 and TRBJ1-6; D gene unclear. The V gene lost 7 bases and the J gene lost 1 base, with 11 bases spanning the gap. This CDR3 region has 15 residues. CDR1 and CDR2 from the germline V gene are MGHDK and SYGVNS. This CDR3 is CASKGGTSYNSPLHF. The CDR3 DNA reads as TGTGCCAGCAAGGGCGGAACGTCCTATAATTCACCCCTCCACTTT.

This clonotype was seen only a few times. The V and J genes are TRBV3-1 and TRBJ1-1; D may be TRBD1 (6 bases). V was cut by 4 bases and J by 1 base, with 13 bases left in between. Germline CDR1 reads LGHDT; CDR2 reads YNNKEL (reference sequence). CDR3 length equals 15 residues. Here the CDR3 reads CASSLGGRANTEAFF. In DNA, the CDR3 is TGTGCCAGCAGCCTGGGGGGCAGGGCGAACACTGAAGCTTTCTTT.

The chain has TRBV6-1 and TRBJ2-1, with 11 bases lining up with TRBD2. Per germline, CDR1 MNHNS and CDR2 SASEGT. V trimming: 9 bases; J trimming: 0 bases; junction bases outside the gene matches: 10. This CDR3 has 17 amino acids. For the CDR3, the DNA is TGTGCCAGTCTGGGGACTAGCGGAGATAGCTCCTACAATGAGCAGTTCTTC. Its protein product is CASLGTSGDSSYNEQFF.

This clonotype was seen a few times. CDR3: CASSSHRGMDSPLHF. The CDR3 region has the DNA TGTGCCAGCAGCTCGCACAGGGGGATGGATTCACCCCTCCACTTT. V and J are TRBV6-1 and TRBJ1-6; 8 bases align to TRBD1. The germline gives CDR1 MNHNS, CDR2 SASEGT. Trimming cost V 6 bases and J 8 bases; bases outside gene matches: 9. The CDR3 spans 15 residues.

The chain employs TRBV5-1 and TRBJ2-3; 7 bases map to TRBD1. Unmatched junction bases numbered 11, after V lost 6 bases and J lost 1 base. The CDR3 length is 16 residues. Per the germline V gene, CDR1 is SGHRS and CDR2 is YFSETQ. The CDR3 spells CASISATGARTDTQYF. The DNA for the CDR3 is TGCGCCAGCATCTCCGCAACAGGGGCCCGCACAGATACGCAGTATTTT.

This clonotype was seen more than once but under ten times. The V call is TRBV5-1, the J call TRBJ2-3; D call uncertain. This CDR3 spans 15 amino acids. Trimming took 2 bases from V and 2 from J, leaving 12 bases between them. CDR1 and CDR2 from the germline V gene are SGHRS and YFSETQ. The CDR3 sequence is CASSFSPPLTDTQYF. The CDR3 bases are TGCGCCAGCAGCTTTTCCCCTCCCCTCACAGATACGCAGTATTTT.

This clonotype was seen more than once but under ten times. The chain carries TRBV10-3 and TRBJ1-2; D gene unclear. This CDR3 comprises 17 residues. V was shortened by 0 bases and J by 1 base, with 15 bases between the two germline ends. The germline gives CDR1 ENHRY, CDR2 SYGVKD. The CDR3 region has the DNA TGTGCCATCAGTGAGTCGATCGGGAGAACCATTAACTATGGCTACACCTTC. This gives the protein CAISESIGRTINYGYTF.

With regard to this clonotype: At one end the junction does not follow the germline gene, possibly because of a read error. V and J are TRBV15 and TRBJ2-3; D uncertain. Germline assignment: CDR1 LNHNV and CDR2 YYDKDF (reference sequence). CDR3 length: 13 amino acids. CDR3 in DNA: TGTGCCACCAGCAGAGATAGTGAGCTTAGTGTGGATTTT. Translating it yields CATSRDSELSVDF.

This chain uses TRBV10-3 with TRBJ2-7; TRBD2 agrees at 8 bases. This CDR3 has 16 residues. Germline CDR1 reads ENHRY; CDR2 reads SYGVKD. The junction had 8 bases not matched to a gene; V was cut back by 3 bases and J by 1 base. CDR3 DNA: TGTGCCATCAGTGAAGTTAGGTTAGCGGGGTCCTACGAGCAGTACTTC. Its protein product is CAISEVRLAGSYEQYF.

V is TRBV28 and J is TRBJ2-7, with TRBD1 matching 7 bases. V trimming: 4 bases; J trimming: 2 bases; junction bases outside the gene matches: 14. This CDR3 contains 17 residues. Germline V lookup: CDR1 MDHEN, CDR2 SYDVKM. CDR3 coding DNA: TGTGCCAGCAGTTCCGGACAGGCAGGATGGAGGACCTACGAGCAGTACTTC. The encoded protein is CASSSGQAGWRTYEQYF.

In this sample, this clonotype turned up many times. The genes are TRBV5-1 and TRBJ1-5; 8 bases line up with TRBD1. The germline gives CDR1 SGHRS, CDR2 YFSETQ. The V and J ends lost 3 bases and 7 bases, in that order; junction bases with no gene match: 12. This CDR3 has 16 residues. CDR3 protein: CASSSRQGFRGQPQHF. In nucleotides, the CDR3 is TGCGCCAGCAGCTCAAGACAGGGGTTTCGCGGGCAGCCCCAGCATTTT. The whole variable domain, filled in from reference TRBV5-1 and TRBJ1-5, reads KAGVTQTPRYLIKTRGQQVTLSCSPISGHRSVSWYQQTPGQGLQFLFEYFSETQRNKGNFPGRFSGRQFSNSRSEMNVSTLELGDSALYLCASSSRQGFRGQPQHFGDGTRLSIL.

This chain links TRBV12-3 or TRBV12-4 with TRBJ1-5; TRBD1 might be the D (6 bases). There are 14 residues in the CDR3. The V and J ends lost 6 bases and 4 bases respectively, with 13 bases between them. The CDR3 protein is CASRPGTLNQPQHF. As DNA, the CDR3 is TGTGCCAGCAGGCCAGGGACACTTAATCAGCCCCAGCATTTT.

This clonotype was observed a handful of times. The chain joins TRBV14 to TRBJ2-5; 7 bases agree with TRBD2. The CDR3 runs 15 residues. The trim removed 1 base at V and 0 bases at J, leaving 2 bases unmatched. Germline V gene data show CDR1 as SGHDN and CDR2 as FVKESK. The CDR3 region is CASSQASGYQETQYF. For the CDR3, the DNA is TGTGCCAGCAGCCAAGCTAGCGGCTACCAAGAGACCCAGTACTTC.

This chain joins TRBV11-2 and TRBJ2-3; D gene uncertain. V dropped 0 bases and J dropped 0 bases, with 7 bases sitting between them. CDR1 and CDR2 (germline): SGHAT, FQNNGV. The length of the CDR3 is 15 residues. The CDR3 protein is CASSLEPRSTDTQYF. In nucleotides, the CDR3 is TGTGCCAGCAGCTTAGAACCTCGCAGCACAGATACGCAGTATTTT.

In this sample, this clonotype turned up a few times. The chain carries TRBV18 and TRBJ2-5; the match to TRBD1 covers 9 bases. Per the germline V gene, CDR1 is KGHSH and CDR2 is LQKENI. V trimming: 6 bases; J trimming: 0 bases; junction bases outside the gene matches: 5. The CDR3 runs to 15 residues. CDR3 amino acids: CASSPRDRDQETQYF. The CDR3 nucleotides read TGTGCCAGCTCGCCCCGGGACAGGGACCAAGAGACCCAGTACTTC.

The V call is TRBV28, the J call TRBJ2-5; tentatively, D is TRBD1 (5 bases). The germline V and J ends were trimmed by 4 bases and 0 bases, with 18 bases remaining between them. CDR1 MDHEN and CDR2 SYDVKM come from the germline V gene. This CDR3 has 17 amino acids. The CDR3 nucleotides read TGTGCCAGCAGTTCTCGAGCCCTTGACAGAGACCAAGAGACCCAGTACTTC. Translation: CASSSRALDRDQETQYF.

The chain carries TRBV3-1 and TRBJ2-7; D gene uncertain. Deletions cut 0 bases from V and 6 bases from J, with 6 bases between. Germline V CDR1 and CDR2: LGHDT, YNNKEL (reference sequence). The CDR3 runs 12 residues. CDR3 sequence reads: CASSQERVEQYF. The CDR3 DNA follows: TGTGCCAGCAGCCAAGAAAGGGTCGAGCAGTACTTC.

The chain links TRBV27 to TRBJ2-7, with 10 nucleotides matching TRBD1. Per germline, CDR1 MNHEY and CDR2 SMNVEV (reference sequence). J gave up 0 bases and V 5 bases, and 10 bases lay outside the gene matches. This CDR3 is 17 amino acids long. The CDR3 nucleotides read TGTGCCAGCAGTCCGACAGGGGGCCCCTCTCTCTCCTACGAGCAGTACTTC. It translates to CASSPTGGPSLSYEQYF.

The J gene is TRBJ2-3, the V gene TRBV20-1, with 13 bases matching TRBD2. Trimming cost V 6 bases and J 3 bases; bases outside gene matches: 9. The CDR3 is 16 residues long. From germline, CDR1 is DFQATT and CDR2 SNEGSKA (reference sequence). CDR3 DNA sequence: TGCAGTGCAAACCAACTAGCGGGGGGGCGGACAGATACGCAGTATTTT. Amino acid sequence: CSANQLAGGRTDTQYF.

The table lists this clonotype with a few counts. This chain connects TRBV28 to TRBJ1-4, with 9 bases fitting TRBD1. V was clipped by 5 bases and J by 7 bases; unmatched bases: 8. The CDR3 loop spans 15 amino acids. Germline CDR1 MDHEN, CDR2 SYDVKM. The CDR3: CASSTSGTGLEKLFF. CDR3 bases: TGTGCCAGCAGTACCTCCGGGACAGGGCTTGAAAAACTGTTTTTT.

This chain connects TRBV12-3 or TRBV12-4 to TRBJ1-1, with a weak D call TRBD1 (5 bases). V lost 5 bases and J 5 bases, leaving 12 bases between the germline ends. The CDR3 runs to 13 residues. The CDR3 here is CASSEDRRTEAFF. The CDR3 bases are TGTGCCAGCAGTGAAGACAGAAGGACTGAAGCTTTCTTT.